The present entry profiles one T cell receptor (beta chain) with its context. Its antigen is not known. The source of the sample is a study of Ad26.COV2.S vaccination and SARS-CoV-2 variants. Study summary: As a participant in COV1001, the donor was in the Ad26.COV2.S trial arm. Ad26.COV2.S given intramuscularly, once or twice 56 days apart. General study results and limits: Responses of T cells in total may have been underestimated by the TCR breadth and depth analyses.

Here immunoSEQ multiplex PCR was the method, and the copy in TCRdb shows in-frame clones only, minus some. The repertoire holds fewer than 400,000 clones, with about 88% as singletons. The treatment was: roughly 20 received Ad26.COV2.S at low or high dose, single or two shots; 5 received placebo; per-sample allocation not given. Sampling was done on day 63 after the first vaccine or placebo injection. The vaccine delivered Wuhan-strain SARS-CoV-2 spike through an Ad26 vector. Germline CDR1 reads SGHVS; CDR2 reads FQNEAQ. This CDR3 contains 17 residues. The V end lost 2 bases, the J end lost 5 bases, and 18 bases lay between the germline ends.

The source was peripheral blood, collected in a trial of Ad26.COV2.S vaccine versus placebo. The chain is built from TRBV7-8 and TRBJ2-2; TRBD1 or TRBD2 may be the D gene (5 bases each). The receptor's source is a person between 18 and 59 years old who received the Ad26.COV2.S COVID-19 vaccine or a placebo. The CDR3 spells CASSLRGPGIRTGELFF. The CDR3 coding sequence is TGTGCCAGCAGCTTACGGGGCCCCGGGATTCGAACCGGGGAGCTGTTTTTT. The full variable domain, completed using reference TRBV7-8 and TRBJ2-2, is GAGVSQSPRYKVAKRGQDVALRCDPISGHVSLFWYQQALGQGPEFLTYFQNEAQLDKSGLPSDRFFAERPEGSVSTLKIQRTQQEDSAVYLCASSLRGPGIRTGELFFGEGSRLTVL.